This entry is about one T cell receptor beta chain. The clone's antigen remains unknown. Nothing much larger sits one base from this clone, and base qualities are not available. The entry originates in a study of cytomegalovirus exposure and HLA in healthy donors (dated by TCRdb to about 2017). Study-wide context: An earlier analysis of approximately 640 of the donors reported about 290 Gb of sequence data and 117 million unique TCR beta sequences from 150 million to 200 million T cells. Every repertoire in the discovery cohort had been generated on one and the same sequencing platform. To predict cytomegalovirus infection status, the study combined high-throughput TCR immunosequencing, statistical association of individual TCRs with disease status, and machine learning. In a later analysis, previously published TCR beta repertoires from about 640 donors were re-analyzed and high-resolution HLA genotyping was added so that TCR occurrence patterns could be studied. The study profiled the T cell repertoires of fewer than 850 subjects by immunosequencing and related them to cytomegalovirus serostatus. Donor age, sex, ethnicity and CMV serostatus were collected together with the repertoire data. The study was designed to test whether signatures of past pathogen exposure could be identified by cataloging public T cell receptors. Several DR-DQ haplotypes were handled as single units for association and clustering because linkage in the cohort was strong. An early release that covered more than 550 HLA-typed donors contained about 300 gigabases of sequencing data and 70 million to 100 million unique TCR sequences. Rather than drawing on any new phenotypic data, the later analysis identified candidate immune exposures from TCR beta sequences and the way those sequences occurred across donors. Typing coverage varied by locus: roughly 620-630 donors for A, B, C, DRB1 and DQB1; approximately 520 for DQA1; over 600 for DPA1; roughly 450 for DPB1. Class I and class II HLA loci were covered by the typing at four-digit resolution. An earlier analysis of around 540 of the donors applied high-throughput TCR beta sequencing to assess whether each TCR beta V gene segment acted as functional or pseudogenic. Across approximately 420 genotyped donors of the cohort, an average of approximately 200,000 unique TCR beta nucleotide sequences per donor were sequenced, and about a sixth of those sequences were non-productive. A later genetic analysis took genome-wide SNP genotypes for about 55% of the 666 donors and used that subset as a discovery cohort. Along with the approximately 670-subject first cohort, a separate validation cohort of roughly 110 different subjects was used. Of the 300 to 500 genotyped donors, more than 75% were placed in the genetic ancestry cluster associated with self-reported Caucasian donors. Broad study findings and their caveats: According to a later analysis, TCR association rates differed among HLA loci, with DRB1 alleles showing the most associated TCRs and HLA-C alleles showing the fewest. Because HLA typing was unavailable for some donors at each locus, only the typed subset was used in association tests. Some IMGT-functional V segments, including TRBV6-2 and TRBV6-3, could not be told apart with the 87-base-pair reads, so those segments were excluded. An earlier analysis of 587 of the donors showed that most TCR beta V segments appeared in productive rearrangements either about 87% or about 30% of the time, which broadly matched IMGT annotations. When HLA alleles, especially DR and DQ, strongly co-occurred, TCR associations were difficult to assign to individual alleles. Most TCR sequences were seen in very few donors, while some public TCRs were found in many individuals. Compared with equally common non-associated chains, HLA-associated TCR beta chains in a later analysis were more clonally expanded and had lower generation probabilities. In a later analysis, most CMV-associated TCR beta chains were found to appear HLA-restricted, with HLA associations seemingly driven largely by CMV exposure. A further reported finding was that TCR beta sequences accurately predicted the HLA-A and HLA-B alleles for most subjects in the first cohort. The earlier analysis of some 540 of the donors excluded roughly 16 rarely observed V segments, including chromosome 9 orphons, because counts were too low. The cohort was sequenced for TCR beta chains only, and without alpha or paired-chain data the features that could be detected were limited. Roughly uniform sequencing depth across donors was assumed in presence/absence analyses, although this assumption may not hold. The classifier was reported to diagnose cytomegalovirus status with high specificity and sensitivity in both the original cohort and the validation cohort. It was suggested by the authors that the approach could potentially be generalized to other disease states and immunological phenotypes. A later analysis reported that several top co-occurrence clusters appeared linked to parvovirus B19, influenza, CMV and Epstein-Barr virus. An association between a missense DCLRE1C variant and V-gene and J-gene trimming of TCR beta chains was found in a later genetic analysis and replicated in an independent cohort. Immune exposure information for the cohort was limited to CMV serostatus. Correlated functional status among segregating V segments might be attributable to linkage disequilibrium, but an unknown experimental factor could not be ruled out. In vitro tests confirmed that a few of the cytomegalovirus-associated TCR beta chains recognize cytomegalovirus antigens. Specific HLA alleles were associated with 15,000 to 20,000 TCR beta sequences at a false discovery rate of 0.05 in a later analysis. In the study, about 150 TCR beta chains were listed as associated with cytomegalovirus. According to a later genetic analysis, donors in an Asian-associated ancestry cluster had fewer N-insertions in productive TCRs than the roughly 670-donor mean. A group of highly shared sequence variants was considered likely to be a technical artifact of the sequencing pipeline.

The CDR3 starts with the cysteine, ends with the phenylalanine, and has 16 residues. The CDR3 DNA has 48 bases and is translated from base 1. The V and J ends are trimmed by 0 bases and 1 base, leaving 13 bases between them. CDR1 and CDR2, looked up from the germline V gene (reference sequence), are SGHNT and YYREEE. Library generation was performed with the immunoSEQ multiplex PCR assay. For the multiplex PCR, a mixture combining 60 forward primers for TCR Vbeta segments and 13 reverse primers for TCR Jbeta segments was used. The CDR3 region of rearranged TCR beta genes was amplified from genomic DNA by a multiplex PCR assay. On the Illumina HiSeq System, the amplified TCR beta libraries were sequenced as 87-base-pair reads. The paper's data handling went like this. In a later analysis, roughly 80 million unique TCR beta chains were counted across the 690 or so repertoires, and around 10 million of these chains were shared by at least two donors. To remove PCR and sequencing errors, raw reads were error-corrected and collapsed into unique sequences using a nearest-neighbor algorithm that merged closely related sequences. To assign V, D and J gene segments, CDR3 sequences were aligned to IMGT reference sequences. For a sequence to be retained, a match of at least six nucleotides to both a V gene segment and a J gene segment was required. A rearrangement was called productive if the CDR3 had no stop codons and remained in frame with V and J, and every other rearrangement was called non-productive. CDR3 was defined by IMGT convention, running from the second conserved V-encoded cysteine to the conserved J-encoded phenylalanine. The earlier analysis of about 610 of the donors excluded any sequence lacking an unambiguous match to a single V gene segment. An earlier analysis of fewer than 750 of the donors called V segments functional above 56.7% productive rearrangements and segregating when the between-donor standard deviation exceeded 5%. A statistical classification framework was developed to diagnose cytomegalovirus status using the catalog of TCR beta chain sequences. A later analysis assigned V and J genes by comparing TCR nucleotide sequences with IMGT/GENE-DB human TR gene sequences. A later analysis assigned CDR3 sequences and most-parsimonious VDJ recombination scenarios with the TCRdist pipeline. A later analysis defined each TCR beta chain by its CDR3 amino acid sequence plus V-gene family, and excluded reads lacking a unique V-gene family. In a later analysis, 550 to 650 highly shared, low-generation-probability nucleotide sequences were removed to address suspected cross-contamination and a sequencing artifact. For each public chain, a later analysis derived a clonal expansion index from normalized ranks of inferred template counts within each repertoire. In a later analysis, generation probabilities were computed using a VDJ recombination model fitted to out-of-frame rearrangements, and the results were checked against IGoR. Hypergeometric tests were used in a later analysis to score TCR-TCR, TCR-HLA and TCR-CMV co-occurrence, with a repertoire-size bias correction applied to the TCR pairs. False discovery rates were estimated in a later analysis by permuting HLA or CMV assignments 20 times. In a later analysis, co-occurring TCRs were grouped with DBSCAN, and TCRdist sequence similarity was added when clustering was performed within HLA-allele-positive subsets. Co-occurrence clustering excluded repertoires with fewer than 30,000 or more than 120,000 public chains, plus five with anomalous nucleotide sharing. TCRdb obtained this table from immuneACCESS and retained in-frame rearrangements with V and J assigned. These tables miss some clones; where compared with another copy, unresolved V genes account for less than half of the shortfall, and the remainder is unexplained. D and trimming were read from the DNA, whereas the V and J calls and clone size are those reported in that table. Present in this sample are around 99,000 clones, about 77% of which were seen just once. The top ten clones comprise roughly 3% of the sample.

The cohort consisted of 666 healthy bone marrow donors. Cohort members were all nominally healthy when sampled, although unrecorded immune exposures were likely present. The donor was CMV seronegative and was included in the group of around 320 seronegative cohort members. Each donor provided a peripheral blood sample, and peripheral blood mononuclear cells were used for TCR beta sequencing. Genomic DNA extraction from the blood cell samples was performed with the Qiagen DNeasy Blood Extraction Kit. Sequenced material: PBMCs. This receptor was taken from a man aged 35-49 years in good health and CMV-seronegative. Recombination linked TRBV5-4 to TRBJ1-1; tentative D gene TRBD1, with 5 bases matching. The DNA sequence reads TGTGCCAGCAGCTTGGGGGCCGGCGGGGGGAACACTGAAGCTTTCTTT. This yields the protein CASSLGAGGGNTEAFF. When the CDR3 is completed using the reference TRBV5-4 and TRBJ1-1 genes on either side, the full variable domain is ETGVTQSPTHLIKTRGQQVTLRCSSQSGHNTVSWYQQALGQGPQFIFQYYREEENGRGNFPPRFSGLQFPNYSSELNVNALELDDSALYLCASSLGAGGGNTEAFFGQGTRLTVV.